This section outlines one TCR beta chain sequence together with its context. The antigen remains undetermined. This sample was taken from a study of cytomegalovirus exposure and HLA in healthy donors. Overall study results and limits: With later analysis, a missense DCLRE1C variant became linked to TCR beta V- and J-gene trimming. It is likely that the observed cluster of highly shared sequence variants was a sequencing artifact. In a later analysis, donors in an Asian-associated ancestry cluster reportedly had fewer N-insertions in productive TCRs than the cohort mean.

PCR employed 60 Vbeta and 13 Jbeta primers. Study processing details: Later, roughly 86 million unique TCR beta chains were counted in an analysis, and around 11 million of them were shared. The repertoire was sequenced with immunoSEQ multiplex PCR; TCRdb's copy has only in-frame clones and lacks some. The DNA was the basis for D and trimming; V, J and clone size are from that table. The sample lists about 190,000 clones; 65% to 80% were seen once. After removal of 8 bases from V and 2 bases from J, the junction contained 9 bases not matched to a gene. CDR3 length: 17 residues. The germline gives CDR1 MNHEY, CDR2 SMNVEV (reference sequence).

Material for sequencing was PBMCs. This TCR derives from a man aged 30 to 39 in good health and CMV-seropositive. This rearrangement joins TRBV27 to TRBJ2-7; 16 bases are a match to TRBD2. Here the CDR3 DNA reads TGTGCCAGCGGTGGGACTAGCGGGAGGGAAAGGGCCTACGAGCAGTACTTC. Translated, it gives CASGGTSGRERAYEQYF.